This TCR beta chain appears in the sequencing data of a study of PD-L1 blockade in urothelial cancer. Study-level background: Patients with male sex and bladder-origin urothelial cancer accounted for about 85% of the roughly 29 enrolled.

Noted time point: peripheral blood 6 weeks after treatment start. Study-wide results and caveats: Tumor-linked clones in blood grew more by 3 weeks in durable-benefit patients.

The V gene's germline CDR1 is MNHEY and CDR2 SVGAGI. Trimming pared 2 bases from V and 3 bases from J, leaving 9 bases between. CDR3 length: 14 amino acids. Comment on this clone: What it recognizes is unknown.

Only in-frame clones appear in the TCRdb table, and some are missing; sequencing was by immunoSEQ multiplex PCR. Of about 45,000 clones in the sample, 83% were seen once. Sample: PBMCs, taken around atezolizumab (anti-PD-L1) treatment. This TCR was recovered from a man aged 55 to 70 with urothelial cancer. This chain links TRBV6-5 with TRBJ2-3; TRBD2 is a possible D gene (6 bases). The CDR3 nucleotides read TGTGCCAGCAGTTACAGACTAGGAACAGATACGCAGTATTTT. Translating gives CASSYRLGTDTQYF.